Each of the 10 T cell receptor beta chains below was sequenced from the same sample in a study of lymphopenia after photon versus proton radiotherapy (dated by TCRdb to between 2018 and 2021). The library was made by the immunoSEQ multiplex PCR assay. TCRdb provides this immuneACCESS table in a form limited to in-frame rearrangements. Some clones are lacking; in checked studies, under half of them reflect an unresolved V gene, and why the rest are absent is not known. The sample contains about 61,000 clones, about 90% of them found a single time. Roughly 2.1% of the sample lies in the top ten. Source: peripheral blood, taken from a patient treated with photon-based radiotherapy. Every receptor here comes from a man aged 40-49 years with gastric cancer.

The chain employs TRBV7-2 and TRBJ2-7, with D possibly being TRBD1 (5 bases). V shed 1 base and J shed 3 bases, with 13 bases lying between them. The CDR3 is 15 residues long. The germline gives CDR1 SGHTA, CDR2 FQGNSA. The CDR3 protein is CASSLGQGEFYEQYF. The CDR3 DNA follows: TGTGCCAGCAGCTTAGGGCAGGGCGAATTCTACGAGCAGTACTTC.

The CDR3 sequence is CASSYRKGGYGYTF. CDR3 DNA: TGTGCCAGCAGCTATCGGAAAGGGGGCTATGGCTACACCTTC. This chain connects TRBV6-6 to TRBJ1-2, with a tentative D call TRBD1 (6 bases). CDR1 and CDR2 from the germline V gene are MNHNY and SVGAGI (reference sequence). V was cut by 6 bases and J by 4 bases, with 15 bases left in between. This CDR3 spans 14 amino acids.

Here the CDR3 reads CASSLDSSEQFF. CDR3 coding DNA: TGTGCCAGCAGCTTGGATAGCAGTGAGCAGTTCTTC. The rearrangement uses TRBV7-9 and TRBJ2-1; unclear D gene. This CDR3 spans 12 amino acids. Germline values: CDR1 SEHNR, CDR2 FQNEAQ (reference sequence). The V end was cut by 3 bases, the J end by 9 bases, with 9 bases between.

The chain recombines TRBV7-3 with TRBJ1-6, with 7 bases matching TRBD1. CDR3 length: 13 residues. V lost 5 bases and J lost 8; bases outside the gene matches: 3. Per germline, CDR1 SGHTA and CDR2 FQGTGA. DNA for the CDR3: TGTGCCAGCAGCCAAGACAGGGATTCACCCCTCCACTTT. Amino acid sequence: CASSQDRDSPLHF.

The chain carries TRBV2 and TRBJ2-7; TRBD1 agrees at 7 bases. The V segment lost 6 bases and the J segment 0 bases; nucleotides outside the gene matches: 5. Per germline, CDR1 SNHLY and CDR2 FYNNEI. The CDR3 has 14 residues. This chain's CDR3 is CASRGDSFSYEQYF. CDR3 nucleotide sequence: TGTGCCAGCAGGGGGGACAGCTTCTCCTACGAGCAGTACTTC. The variable domain in full, with the rest retrieved from reference TRBV2 and TRBJ2-7, is EPEVTQTPSHQVTQMGQEVILRCVPISNHLYFYWYRQILGQKVEFLVSFYNNEISEKSEIFDDQFSVERPDGSNFTLKIRSTKLEDSAMYFCASRGDSFSYEQYFGPGTRLTVT.

Comment on this clone: The sample carries other DNA sequences with the same CDR3. The chain carries TRBV18 and TRBJ1-1, with 8 bases aligning to TRBD1. This CDR3 is 13 amino acids long. V lost 6 bases to trimming and J lost 4 bases; unmatched junction nucleotides: 4. In germline, CDR1 is KGHSH, CDR2 LQKENI. The CDR3 DNA reads as TGTGCCAGCTCCTCTGACAGGGGCACTGAAGCTTTCTTT. Protein product: CASSSDRGTEAFF.

The rearrangement uses TRBV14 and TRBJ2-1; D may correspond to TRBD1 or TRBD2 (6 bases each). The CDR3 runs 15 residues. CDR1 and CDR2 (germline): SGHDN, FVKESK. V was pared by 5 bases and J by 4 bases, with 15 bases between. CDR3 bases: TGTGCCAGCAGCGTGGGTGGGGGGCTGTACAATGAGCAGTTCTTC. Its protein is CASSVGGGLYNEQFF.

The chain carries TRBV5-4 and TRBJ2-5; perhaps TRBD2 as D (5 bases). Germline V gives CDR1 SGHNT, CDR2 YYREEE (reference sequence). V lost 1 base and J lost 5, with 6 bases in between. The CDR3 has 12 residues. DNA for the CDR3: TGTGCCAGCAGCTTGTCGGGGGAGACCCAGTACTTC. Amino acid sequence: CASSLSGETQYF. The full variable domain, with the rest looked up from reference TRBV5-4 and TRBJ2-5, is ETGVTQSPTHLIKTRGQQVTLRCSSQSGHNTVSWYQQALGQGPQFIFQYYREEENGRGNFPPRFSGLQFPNYSSELNVNALELDDSALYLCASSLSGETQYFGPGTRLLVL.

The V and J genes are TRBV30 and TRBJ2-3, with unresolved D. CDR3 length: 11 amino acids. V lost 3 bases and J 1 base, leaving 2 bases between the germline ends. Per germline, CDR1 GTSNPN and CDR2 SVGIG (reference sequence). The CDR3 loop reads CAWSRTDTQYF. DNA of the CDR3: TGTGCCTGGAGCCGCACAGATACGCAGTATTTT.

The chain joins TRBV29-1 to TRBJ2-1, with 13 nucleotides matching TRBD2. Germline V gene sequence: CDR1 SQVTM, CDR2 ANQGSEA. The CDR3 sequence is 14 residues long. Trimming removed 7 bases from V and 6 bases from J; junction bases left unmatched: 6. The DNA of the CDR3 is TGCAGCGCCGAGGGACTAGCGGGGTTCAATGAGCAGTTCTTC. This gives the protein CSAEGLAGFNEQFF.